This TCR beta chain was observed in a study of blood T cell repertoires in COVID-19 (dated by TCRdb to the early 2020s). Concerning the study at large: Samples from collaborators originated in the United States, Italy and Spain and spanned both the acute and convalescent phases of COVID-19. The prospective study material was composed of cDNA or gDNA derived from T cells, B-cell-depleted T cells, or PBMCs. The dataset comprised deeply sampled blood TCRbeta repertoires from subjects exposed to, actively infected with, or recovered from COVID-19. The repertoires were released in a freely available public database meant as a resource for research on the immune response to SARS-CoV-2. The samples were drawn from the first 160 participants of the ongoing ImmuneRACE study and from 1,200 or so subjects provided by 6 global collaborators. A de-identified subject ID, COVID-19 status, age in years and sex were almost always included in the sample metadata. HLA class I and class II types, where available, came from metadata supplied by the sample provider rather than from assay-based typing. Summary of the overall study and its limitations: Clinical and demographic metadata were provided uncurated, with the amount varying by source and participant.

V loses 2 bases of germline sequence and J loses 5 bases, and the interval between the two ends is 12 bases. Via the germline V gene, CDR1 is LGHNA and CDR2 YSLEER. The CDR3, from cysteine to phenylalanine, totals 14 residues. Of the read, only the CDR3 DNA is kept; its 42 bases are in frame from base 1. The collaborating institutions used their own protocols to collect whole blood in K2EDTA tubes. For TCRbeta analysis, collaborators shipped samples in one of three forms: frozen whole blood, isolated PBMCs, or DNA extracted from either of those sample types. TCRbeta CDR3 regions were amplified from genomic DNA using the immunoSEQ Assay, a bias-controlled multiplex PCR. As for the original processing: The number of nucleated cells in each sample was estimated by amplification of reference gene primers within the assay. To quantify the absolute abundance of each unique TCRbeta CDR3 rearrangement, sequence reads were collapsed and filtered. For each sample, productive Simpson clonality was calculated by taking the square root of Simpson's diversity index across productive rearrangements. The clones in this table, taken by TCRdb from immuneACCESS, are in-frame only. Not every clone is retained; where verified, under half of the shortfall comes from an unresolved V gene, and the cause of the rest is unknown. D and trimming were read from the DNA, whereas the V and J calls and clone size are those reported in that table. The sample table holds 190,000 or so clones, of which 80% to 90% were seen once. Less than 3% of the sample is in the top ten clones.

Concerning this clone: Its antigen is currently not known. Base qualities were left out, and no much larger clone turns up one base away.

The sequenced sample consisted of peripheral blood. This clonotype was sampled from a man between 50 and 59 years old with active or convalescent COVID-19. The V and J segments used are TRBV4-3 and TRBJ1-2; the D gene cannot be named for sure. The nucleotide sequence reads TGCGCCAGCAGCCAATTTTCGGAGACTTATGGCTACACCTTC. Its product reads: CASSQFSETYGYTF.